This T cell receptor (beta chain) was recovered during a study of blood T cell repertoires in COVID-19. Method: immunoSEQ multiplex PCR; TCRdb's copy keeps in-frame clones and lacks some. The sample yields under 200,000 clones, about 89% seen once. Sequenced material: PBMCs or T cells enriched from blood (not recorded which). This TCR came from a woman under 30 who had recovered from COVID-19.

CDR3 residues: CASSQDRGYRGLWQETQYF. CDR3 sequence (DNA): TGCGCCAGCAGCCAAGATAGGGGGTACAGGGGGCTATGGCAAGAGACCCAGTACTTC. The genes are TRBV4-1 and TRBJ2-5; 9 nucleotides agree with TRBD1. The length of the CDR3 is 19 residues. Germline V gene data show CDR1 as MGHRA and CDR2 as YSYEKL. After removal of 0 bases from V and 2 bases from J, the junction contained 13 bases not matched to a gene.